These 20 T cell receptor beta chains share one sample of origin, sequenced in a study of T cell responses to AZD1222 COVID-19 vaccine. Profiling relied on immunoSEQ multiplex PCR, and the TCRdb table lists in-frame clones only, not all of them. Of about 150,000 clones listed, roughly nine tenths are singletons. The material was peripheral blood, obtained on day 0 of AZD1222 vaccination. The receptors were sampled from an adult in good health.

The chain is built from TRBV11-2 and TRBJ2-5; D is possibly TRBD1 or TRBD2 (5 bases each). From germline, CDR1 is SGHAT and CDR2 FQNNGV. The CDR3 runs to 13 residues. Deletions cut 0 bases from V and 4 bases from J, with 6 bases between. The CDR3 sequence: CASSLEGVETQYF. The CDR3 nucleotides read TGTGCCAGCAGCTTAGAGGGGGTAGAGACCCAGTACTTC.

The genes are TRBV7-2 and TRBJ2-3; D ambiguous. Germline V CDR1 and CDR2: SGHTA, FQGNSA. CDR3 length: 15 residues. Trimming shortened V by 4 bases and J by 4 bases, and 15 bases separated the two germline ends. This CDR3 reads CASSSIGPASDTQYF. The CDR3, as DNA: TGTGCCAGCAGCTCAATTGGGCCGGCTTCAGATACGCAGTATTTT.

In this sample, this clone turned up a few times. The chain couples TRBV10-3 to TRBJ2-5; TRBD2 aligns across 9 bases. CDR1 and CDR2 from the germline V gene are ENHRY and SYGVKD. The CDR3 is 14 residues long. Trimming removed 3 bases from V and 3 bases from J; junction bases left unmatched: 2. The CDR3 DNA reads TGTGCCATCAGTGAACGACTAGCGGAAGAGACCCAGTACTTC. This sequence encodes CAISERLAEETQYF.

The chain is built from TRBV19 and TRBJ1-3; 7 bases map to TRBD1. The V and J ends lost 8 bases and 6 bases, in that order; junction bases with no gene match: 7. The CDR3 runs to 13 residues. Germline loops: CDR1 LNHDA, CDR2 SQIVND (reference sequence). CDR3 in DNA: TGTGCCAGTGGGACAGAGGGAGCAAACACCATATATTTT. Translated, it gives CASGTEGANTIYF.

V gene TRBV10-2 combines with J gene TRBJ1-4; perhaps TRBD1 as D (6 bases). The germline V and J ends were trimmed by 3 bases and 8 bases, with 19 bases remaining between them. Germline values: CDR1 WSHSY, CDR2 SAAADI. CDR3 size: 16 residues. The CDR3 nucleotides are TGCGCCAGCAGTGAAGAGTCGGACAGCCGAGGGGAAAAACTGTTTTTT. It encodes CASSEESDSRGEKLFF.

The rearrangement links TRBV4-1 to TRBJ1-4; TRBD1 might be the D (5 bases). V dropped 4 bases and J dropped 7 bases, with 10 bases sitting between them. Per germline, CDR1 MGHRA and CDR2 YSYEKL. The CDR3 runs to 13 residues. The CDR3 DNA sequence: TGCGCCAGCAGCCGTGGGGGTAGTGAAAAACTGTTTTTT. It encodes CASSRGGSEKLFF.

This rearrangement joins TRBV19 to TRBJ1-2; D gene unclear. The CDR3 sequence is 12 residues long. Trimming removed 3 bases at V and 5 bases at J, with 7 bases between. CDR1 and CDR2 from the germline V gene are LNHDA and SQIVND (reference sequence). The CDR3 DNA follows: TGTGCCAGTAGTATTGGAGAATATGGCTACACCTTC. Encoded protein: CASSIGEYGYTF.

This chain links TRBV11-2 with TRBJ2-1; 9 nucleotides align to TRBD2. The V gene end was trimmed by 5 bases and the J gene end by 5 bases; junction bases not matched to a gene: 16. The length of the CDR3 is 18 residues. The germline gives CDR1 SGHAT, CDR2 FQNNGV. This CDR3 is CASSPRPVGGLAHNEQFF. DNA of the CDR3: TGTGCCAGCAGCCCCCGTCCCGTAGGGGGACTAGCACACAATGAGCAGTTCTTC.

The chain employs TRBV7-2 and TRBJ1-2; D gene ambiguous. The CDR3 is made up of 16 amino acids. The germline CDR1 and CDR2 sequences are SGHTA and FQGNSA. Trimming removed 1 base at V and 4 bases at J, with 16 bases between. The CDR3 loop is CASSLVSGFASYGYTF. As DNA, the CDR3 is TGTGCCAGCAGCTTAGTTTCTGGTTTCGCCAGCTATGGCTACACCTTC.

The V gene is TRBV5-1, the J gene TRBJ2-1; D is possibly TRBD1 (5 bases). Germline CDR1 SGHRS, CDR2 YFSETQ. Between the trimmed V and J ends, which lost 0 bases and 0 bases, there was a span of 10 bases. The CDR3 has 16 residues. DNA of the CDR3: TGCGCCAGCAGCTTGGGGATGGGGCACTCCTACAATGAGCAGTTCTTC. As protein: CASSLGMGHSYNEQFF.

The V call is TRBV4-1, the J call TRBJ1-5; no reliable D call. V was shortened by 4 bases and J by 0 bases, with 16 bases between the two germline ends. This CDR3 is built from 17 residues. Germline CDR1 is MGHRA and CDR2 is YSYEKL. The CDR3 nucleotides are TGCGCCAGCAGCCCGGTGTCTCGCGGGTATAGCAATCAGCCCCAGCATTTT. It translates to CASSPVSRGYSNQPQHF.

The chain has TRBV28 and TRBJ1-5, with D maybe TRBD1 (6 bases). This CDR3 is built from 14 residues. In germline, CDR1 is MDHEN, CDR2 SYDVKM. Deletions cut 9 bases from V and 5 bases from J, with 17 bases between. The DNA for the CDR3 is TGTGCCAGTCACCAAGGGGGGTGGGATCAGCCCCAGCATTTT. Translation gives CASHQGGWDQPQHF.

J is TRBJ1-5 and V is TRBV7-2; TRBD1 is a possible D gene (5 bases). Germline V gene lookup returns CDR1 SGHTA and CDR2 FQGNSA. V was shortened by 5 bases and J by 4 bases, with 15 bases between the two germline ends. CDR3 length: 15 amino acids. DNA for the CDR3: TGTGCCAGCAGCCTTGGACACCTGAGGAATCAGCCCCAGCATTTT. It specifies CASSLGHLRNQPQHF.

This chain uses TRBV5-5 with TRBJ1-1; TRBD1 matches 7 bases. The CDR3 sequence is 16 residues long. Germline CDR1 SGHKS, CDR2 YYEKEE (reference sequence). The V segment lost 0 bases and the J segment 0 bases; nucleotides outside the gene matches: 5. CDR3 loop: CASSLARQGMNTEAFF. In DNA, the CDR3 is TGTGCCAGCAGCTTGGCTAGACAGGGTATGAACACTGAAGCTTTCTTT.

The chain carries TRBV3-1 (or the pseudogene TRBV3-2) and TRBJ1-1; 10 bases map to TRBD1. The CDR3 extends over 15 amino acids. CDR1 is LGHDT, CDR2 YNNKEL, per germline (reference sequence). The junction had 11 bases not matched to a gene; V was cut back by 5 bases and J by 8 bases. The CDR3 DNA reads TGTGCCAGCAGCTTCAAAACAGGGACAGGGGCCGAAGCTTTCTTT. Translation: CASSFKTGTGAEAFF.

CDR3: CASSDSIRPAADRRGLFSYEQYF. Written as DNA, the CDR3 is TGTGCCAGCAGTGACTCGATTCGGCCCGCGGCTGATCGCAGGGGGCTTTTCTCCTACGAGCAGTACTTC. This chain connects TRBV6-4 to TRBJ2-7, with TRBD1 matching 8 bases. The CDR3 sequence is 23 residues long. The junction had 25 bases not matched to a gene; V was cut back by 0 bases and J by 0 bases. Germline CDR1 reads MRHNA; CDR2 reads SNTAGT.

Only one count was recorded for this clone. This chain uses TRBV19 with TRBJ1-3, with D perhaps matching TRBD1 (5 bases). The CDR3 consists of 15 residues. V shed 4 bases and J shed 4 bases, with 14 bases lying between them. Germline values: CDR1 LNHDA, CDR2 SQIVND (reference sequence). CDR3 sequence (DNA): TGTGCCAGTAGTAGGTCGGGACTGTCAGGAAACACCATATATTTT. It codes for CASSRSGLSGNTIYF.

The rearrangement uses TRBV6-5 and TRBJ1-1, with D maybe TRBD1 (5 bases). Trimming cost V 5 bases and J 5 bases, with 18 bases left between them. The CDR3 spans 15 residues. Germline values: CDR1 MNHEY, CDR2 SVGAGI. The CDR3 nucleotides are TGTGCCAGCAGTCCCCTGCTTGAGGGGCGGACTGAAGCTTTCTTT. Translating it yields CASSPLLEGRTEAFF.

The chain combines TRBV7-9 with TRBJ2-7, with a possible D match to TRBD1 (6 bases). This CDR3 has 13 amino acids. Trimming shortened V by 5 bases and J by 3 bases, and 11 bases separated the two germline ends. Germline loops: CDR1 SEHNR, CDR2 FQNEAQ (reference sequence). CDR3 amino acids: CASSLRDNYEQYF. The CDR3 bases are TGTGCCAGCAGCCTCCGGGACAACTACGAGCAGTACTTC.

The rearrangement uses TRBV6-5 and TRBJ1-2; D is unclear. Trimming took 4 bases from V and 8 from J, leaving 23 bases between them. Germline V gives CDR1 MNHEY, CDR2 SVGAGI. CDR3 length: 16 amino acids. The DNA for the CDR3 is TGTGCCAGCAGTTCAGGCTTCACGATGGGAGAAGACGGCTACACCTTC. Translated, it gives CASSSGFTMGEDGYTF.